The 23 T cell receptor beta chains presented below share a single source sample, sequenced in a study of CD8 T cells in ankylosing spondylitis. Findings of the study overall: What seemed typical of ankylosing spondylitis blood was a TCR beta motif built from about 8 highly homologous variants.

MiXCR was run by TCRdb on the 5' RACE reads, yielding one entry per CDR3 protein. The sample yields approximately 220,000 distinct CDR3 sequences, approximately 20% seen once. No antigen has been identified for these receptors. Sample: blood, either unsorted or a sorted T cell fraction (not recorded which). The receptors stem from a male donor with ankylosing spondylitis.

V usage is TRBV12-3 or TRBV12-4 and J usage is TRBJ1-1; 8 bases line up with TRBD1. The ends lost 3 bases at V and 4 bases at J; junction bases unmatched: 7. CDR3 length equals 15 residues. CDR3 sequence reads: CASSFLDRGGTEAFF. CDR3 sequence (DNA): TGTGCCAGCAGTTTCCTCGACAGGGGTGGCACTGAAGCTTTCTTT.

The chain is built from TRBV27 and TRBJ1-1; D perhaps matches TRBD1 (6 bases). V was cut by 6 bases and J by 4 bases, with 18 bases left in between. The germline V gene encodes CDR1 MNHEY and CDR2 SMNVEV (reference sequence). This CDR3 has 15 residues. CDR3 protein: CASRQGYGLGTEAFF. The DNA for the CDR3 is TGTGCCAGCAGACAGGGTTATGGTCTAGGCACTGAAGCTTTCTTT.

The V and J genes are TRBV3-1 and TRBJ2-1, with D tentatively TRBD2 (5 bases). This CDR3 has 16 residues. V dropped 7 bases and J dropped 2 bases, with 18 bases sitting between them. Germline V lookup: CDR1 LGHDT, CDR2 YNNKEL (reference sequence). The CDR3 DNA follows: TGTGCCAGCAAAAAATCGGTAAGCGGCGCCTACAATGAGCAGTTCTTC. Its translation: CASKKSVSGAYNEQFF.

The chain employs TRBV20-1 and TRBJ2-5; 10 nucleotides align to TRBD1. CDR1 and CDR2 (germline): DFQATT, SNEGSKA (reference sequence). The V and J ends lost 5 bases and 5 bases, in that order; junction bases with no gene match: 5. The CDR3 runs 13 residues. CDR3 nucleotide sequence: TGCAGTGCTGTCGACAGGGGGCGGGAGACCCAGTACTTC. Translated: CSAVDRGRETQYF.

The V and J genes are TRBV2 and TRBJ2-7; D gene ambiguous. With 1 base removed from V and 0 bases from J, the gap between germline ends came to 1 base. Germline-derived CDR1 and CDR2 are SNHLY and FYNNEI. The CDR3 covers 12 residues. CDR3 loop: CASSEVSYEQYF. The CDR3 DNA follows: TGTGCCAGCAGTGAAGTCTCCTACGAGCAGTACTTC. The variable domain in full, with the rest retrieved from reference TRBV2 and TRBJ2-7, is EPEVTQTPSHQVTQMGQEVILRCVPISNHLYFYWYRQILGQKVEFLVSFYNNEISEKSEIFDDQFSVERPDGSNFTLKIRSTKLEDSAMYFCASSEVSYEQYFGPGTRLTVT.

V gene TRBV7-8 combines with J gene TRBJ1-1, with TRBD1 matching 8 bases. The CDR3 runs to 14 residues. Germline lookup yields CDR1 SGHVS and CDR2 FQNEAQ. V lost 0 bases to trimming and J lost 4 bases; unmatched junction nucleotides: 1. The CDR3: CASSLAGTGTEAFF. The CDR3 DNA reads TGTGCCAGCAGCTTAGCGGGGACAGGCACTGAAGCTTTCTTT. The whole variable domain, remainder taken from reference TRBV7-8 and TRBJ1-1, is GAGVSQSPRYKVAKRGQDVALRCDPISGHVSLFWYQQALGQGPEFLTYFQNEAQLDKSGLPSDRFFAERPEGSVSTLKIQRTQQEDSAVYLCASSLAGTGTEAFFGQGTRLTVV.

V is TRBV4-1 and J is TRBJ1-6; the match to TRBD1 covers 9 bases. The CDR3 sequence is 17 residues long. Germline assignment: CDR1 MGHRA and CDR2 YSYEKL. V lost 2 bases, J lost 9 bases, and 11 bases stayed unmatched. CDR3 loop: CASSQWGPGQGGSPLHF. The CDR3 DNA reads TGCGCCAGCAGCCAATGGGGTCCGGGACAGGGAGGTTCACCCCTCCACTTT.

The CDR3 region has the DNA TGTGCCAGCAGCCCTAGGACAGGGAGCTCTGGGGCCAACGTCCTGACTTTC. Translating it yields CASSPRTGSSGANVLTF. V is TRBV7-9 and J is TRBJ2-6, with 8 nucleotides matching TRBD1. Germline V gene data show CDR1 as SEHNR and CDR2 as FQNEAQ (reference sequence). Trimming cost V 5 bases and J 0 bases; bases outside gene matches: 6. The CDR3 covers 17 residues.

The V call is TRBV6-5, the J call TRBJ2-2; D remains ambiguous. The CDR3 totals 15 residues. Trimming took 0 bases from V and 4 from J, leaving 9 bases between them. CDR1 is MNHEY and CDR2 is SVGAGI in the germline V gene. Here the CDR3 reads CASSYSIVGTGELFF. Here the CDR3 DNA reads TGTGCCAGCAGTTACTCGATTGTGGGCACCGGGGAGCTGTTTTTT.

This clonotype was picked up many times. The chain couples TRBV28 to TRBJ2-7; TRBD2 might be the D (6 bases). The CDR3 has 15 amino acids. Germline CDR1 and CDR2: MDHEN and SYDVKM. The V and J ends lost 2 bases and 2 bases respectively, with 13 bases between them. CDR3 residues: CASSLVPGRPYEQYF. The CDR3 DNA reads TGTGCCAGCAGTTTAGTGCCAGGGAGGCCCTACGAGCAGTACTTC.

This clonotype was detected a few times. This sequence joins TRBV14 and TRBJ1-4; D is uncertain. CDR3 length: 16 amino acids. Looked up from germline, CDR1 is SGHDN and CDR2 is FVKESK. V lost 4 bases, J lost 0 bases, and 12 bases lay in between. The chain's CDR3 is CASSPVDIATNEKLFF. In DNA, the CDR3 is TGTGCCAGCAGCCCGGTTGATATTGCAACTAATGAAAAACTGTTTTTT.

This clonotype was seen a few times. The V and J genes are TRBV7-8 and TRBJ1-2; D unresolved. The germline V gene encodes CDR1 SGHVS and CDR2 FQNEAQ. Trimming took 5 bases from V and 6 from J, leaving 10 bases between them. This CDR3 is built from 12 residues. CDR3 amino acids: CASSPGFDGYTF. CDR3 DNA sequence: TGTGCCAGCAGCCCCGGGTTTGATGGCTACACCTTC.

The chain combines TRBV5-7 with TRBJ2-5, with 13 bases that match TRBD2. TRBV5-7 is flagged as an ORF with uncertain function. The length of the CDR3 is 16 residues. The V and J ends lost 1 base and 3 bases, in that order; junction bases with no gene match: 3. CDR3: CASSLTGTSGKETQYF. The CDR3 coding sequence is TGTGCCAGCAGCTTGACCGGGACTAGCGGGAAAGAGACCCAGTACTTC.

This clonotype has more than one count but fewer than ten. The chain employs TRBV4-1 and TRBJ2-1; D gene unclear. The V gene's germline CDR1 is MGHRA and CDR2 YSYEKL. The CDR3 totals 20 residues. The ends were cut back, 3 bases at V and 0 bases at J, with 24 bases in the middle. In DNA, the CDR3 is TGCGCCAGCAGCCATCCCGACACTGACCACCCAATGGACTCCTACAATGAGCAGTTCTTC. Protein: CASSHPDTDHPMDSYNEQFF.

This clonotype was recorded only once. The rearrangement links TRBV30 to TRBJ1-2, with D possibly TRBD1 on 5 matching bases. This CDR3 spans 13 amino acids. The V end lost 7 bases, the J end lost 0 bases, and 12 bases lay between the germline ends. Germline-derived CDR1 and CDR2 are GTSNPN and SVGIG (reference sequence). The CDR3 reads CASEGPTNYGYTF. CDR3 DNA: TGTGCCTCGGAGGGGCCTACTAACTATGGCTACACCTTC.

This clonotype was counted between two and nine times. The chain has TRBV7-6 and TRBJ2-1; tentatively, D is TRBD2 (5 bases). Germline V CDR1 and CDR2: SGHVS, FNYEAQ. Trimming took 1 base from V and 8 from J, leaving 12 bases between them. The CDR3 loop spans 14 amino acids. CDR3 DNA sequence: TGTGCCAGCAGCTTAGGCTCGGAGGTATATGAGCAGTTCTTC. It is translated as CASSLGSEVYEQFF.

This chain connects TRBV20-1 to TRBJ2-2, with 8 bases aligning to TRBD2. Germline V gene data show CDR1 as DFQATT and CDR2 as SNEGSKA (reference sequence). This CDR3 is 13 amino acids long. Germline trimming cut 6 bases from V and 7 bases from J; bases unmatched to any gene: 7. The CDR3 DNA sequence: TGCAGTGCCACGGGAGGGTCTGGCGGGGAGCTGTTTTTT. This encodes CSATGGSGGELFF.

The chain uses TRBV7-3 and TRBJ2-1; 7 positions match TRBD2. The V gene's germline CDR1 is SGHTA and CDR2 FQGTGA. This CDR3 is 16 amino acids long. V lost 0 bases and J lost 5; bases outside the gene matches: 7. Here the CDR3 reads CASSLTLGLSNNEQFF. Written as DNA, the CDR3 is TGTGCCAGCAGCTTAACCCTGGGACTATCAAACAATGAGCAGTTCTTC.

The chain links TRBV29-1 to TRBJ2-3; 7 bases match TRBD2. Trimming cost V 5 bases and J 3 bases; bases outside gene matches: 8. Germline-derived CDR1 and CDR2 are SQVTM and ANQGSEA. This CDR3 is 14 amino acids long. CDR3 DNA: TGCAGCGTTACGGCGGGAGTGGGGACAGATACGCAGTATTTT. The encoded protein is CSVTAGVGTDTQYF.

V gene TRBV27 combines with J gene TRBJ2-7; 8 bases match TRBD1. V lost 6 bases and J lost 2; bases outside the gene matches: 6. The CDR3 runs to 14 residues. CDR1 is MNHEY, CDR2 SMNVEV, per germline (reference sequence). The CDR3 DNA reads TGTGCCAGCAGGACCGGACAGGGCCCCTACGAGCAGTACTTC. Its protein product is CASRTGQGPYEQYF.

CDR3 residues: CASSSGWTGDGYTF. The CDR3 nucleotides are TGTGCCAGCAGCTCCGGTTGGACAGGGGATGGCTACACCTTC. The chain couples TRBV11-2 to TRBJ1-2; 9 positions match TRBD1. In germline, CDR1 is SGHAT, CDR2 FQNNGV. V lost 4 bases and J lost 6; bases outside the gene matches: 6. The CDR3 has 14 amino acids.

The V gene is TRBV5-1, the J gene TRBJ1-1; D remains unclear. V was clipped by 5 bases and J by 6 bases, with 11 bases between them. The CDR3 is 12 amino acids. The V gene's germline CDR1 is SGHRS and CDR2 YFSETQ. CDR3 sequence reads: CASSFLGSEAFF. CDR3 bases: TGCGCCAGCAGTTTCTTAGGATCTGAAGCTTTCTTT.

This clonotype was detected a few times. The V gene is TRBV19, the J gene TRBJ2-7; D remains unclear. V dropped 3 bases and J dropped 5 bases, with 11 bases sitting between them. The V gene's germline CDR1 is LNHDA and CDR2 SQIVND (reference sequence). The CDR3 sequence is 13 residues long. The CDR3 nucleotides read TGTGCCAGTAGTATGGTGGAGAACCACGAGCAGTACTTC. Amino acids: CASSMVENHEQYF.